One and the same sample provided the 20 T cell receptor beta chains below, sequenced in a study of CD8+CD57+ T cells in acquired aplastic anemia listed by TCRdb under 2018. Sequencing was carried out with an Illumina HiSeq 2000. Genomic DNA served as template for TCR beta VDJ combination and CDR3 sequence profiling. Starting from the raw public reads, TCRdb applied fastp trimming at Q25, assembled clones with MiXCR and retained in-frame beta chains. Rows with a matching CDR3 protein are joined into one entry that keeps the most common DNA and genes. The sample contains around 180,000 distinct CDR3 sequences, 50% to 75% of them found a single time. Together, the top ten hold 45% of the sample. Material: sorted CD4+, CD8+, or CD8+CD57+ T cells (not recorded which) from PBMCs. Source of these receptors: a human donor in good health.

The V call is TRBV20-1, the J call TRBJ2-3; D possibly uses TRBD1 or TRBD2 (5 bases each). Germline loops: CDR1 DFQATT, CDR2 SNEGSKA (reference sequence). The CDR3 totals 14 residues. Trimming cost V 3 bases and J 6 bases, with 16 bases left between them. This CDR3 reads CSASDYPREDTQYF. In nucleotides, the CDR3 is TGCAGTGCTAGTGACTACCCCAGGGAGGATACGCAGTATTTT.

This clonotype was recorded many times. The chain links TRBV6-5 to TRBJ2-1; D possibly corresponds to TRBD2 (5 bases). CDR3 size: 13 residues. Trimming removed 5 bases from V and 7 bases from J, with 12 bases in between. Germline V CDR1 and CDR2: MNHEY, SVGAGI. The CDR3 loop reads CASSTTGDNEQFF. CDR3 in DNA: TGTGCCAGCAGTACCACCGGGGATAATGAGCAGTTCTTC.

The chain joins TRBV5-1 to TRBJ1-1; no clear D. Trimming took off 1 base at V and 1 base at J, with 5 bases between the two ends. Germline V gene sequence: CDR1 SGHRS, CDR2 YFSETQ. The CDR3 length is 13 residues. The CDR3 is CASSLRTNTEAFF. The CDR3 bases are TGCGCCAGCAGCTTGCGCACGAACACTGAAGCTTTCTTT.

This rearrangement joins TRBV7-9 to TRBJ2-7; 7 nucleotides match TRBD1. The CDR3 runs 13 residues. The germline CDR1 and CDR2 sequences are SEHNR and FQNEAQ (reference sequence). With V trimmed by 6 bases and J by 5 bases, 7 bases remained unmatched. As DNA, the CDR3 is TGTGCCAGCAGTTGGACAGGCGCCGACGAGCAGTACTTC. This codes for CASSWTGADEQYF.

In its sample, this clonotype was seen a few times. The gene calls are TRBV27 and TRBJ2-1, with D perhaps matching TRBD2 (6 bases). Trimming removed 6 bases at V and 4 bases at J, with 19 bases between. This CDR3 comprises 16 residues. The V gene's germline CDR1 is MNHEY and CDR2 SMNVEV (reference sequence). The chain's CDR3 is CASSIIGGISYNEQFF. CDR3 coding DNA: TGTGCCAGCAGCATAATTGGCGGGATTTCGTACAATGAGCAGTTCTTC.

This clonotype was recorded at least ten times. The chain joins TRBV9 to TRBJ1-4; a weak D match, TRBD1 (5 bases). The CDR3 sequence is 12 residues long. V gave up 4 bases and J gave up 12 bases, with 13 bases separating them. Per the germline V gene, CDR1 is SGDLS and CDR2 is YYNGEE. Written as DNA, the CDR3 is TGTGCCAGCAGCCCTGGGGGAGAGGAACTGTTTTTT. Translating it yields CASSPGGEELFF.

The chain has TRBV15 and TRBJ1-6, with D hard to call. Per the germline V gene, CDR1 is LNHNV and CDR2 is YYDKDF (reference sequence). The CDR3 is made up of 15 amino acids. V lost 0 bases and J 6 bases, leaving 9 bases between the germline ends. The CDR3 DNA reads TGTGCCACCAGCAGAGATCGGTGGGGTAATTCACCCCTCCACTTT. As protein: CATSRDRWGNSPLHF.

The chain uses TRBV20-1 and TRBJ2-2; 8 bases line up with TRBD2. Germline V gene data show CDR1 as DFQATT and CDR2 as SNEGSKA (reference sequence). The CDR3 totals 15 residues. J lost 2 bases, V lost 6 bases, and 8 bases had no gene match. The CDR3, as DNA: TGCAGTGCGAACCAAGCGGGGGTAAACACCGGGGAGCTGTTTTTT. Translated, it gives CSANQAGVNTGELFF.

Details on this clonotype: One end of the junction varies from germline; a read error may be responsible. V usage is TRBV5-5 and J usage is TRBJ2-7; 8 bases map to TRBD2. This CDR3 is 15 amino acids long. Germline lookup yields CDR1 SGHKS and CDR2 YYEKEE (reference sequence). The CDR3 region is CASSCSGRGTYEQYF. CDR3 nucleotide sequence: TGCGCCAGCAGCTGCAGCGGGAGAGGCACCTACGAGCAGTACTTC.

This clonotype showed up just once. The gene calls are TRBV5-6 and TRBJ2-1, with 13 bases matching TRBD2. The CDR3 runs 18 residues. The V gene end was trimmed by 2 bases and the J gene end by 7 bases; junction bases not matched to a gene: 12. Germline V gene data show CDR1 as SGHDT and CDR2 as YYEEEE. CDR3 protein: CASSLFPTSGRDKNEQFF. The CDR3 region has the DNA TGTGCCAGCAGCTTATTCCCCACTAGCGGGAGGGATAAAAATGAGCAGTTCTTC.

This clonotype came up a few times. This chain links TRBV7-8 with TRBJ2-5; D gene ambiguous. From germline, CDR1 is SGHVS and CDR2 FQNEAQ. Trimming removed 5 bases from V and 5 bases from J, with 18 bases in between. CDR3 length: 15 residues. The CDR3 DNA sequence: TGTGCCAGCAGCGACAACGCGGTGGGTCGGGAGACCCAGTACTTC. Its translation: CASSDNAVGRETQYF.

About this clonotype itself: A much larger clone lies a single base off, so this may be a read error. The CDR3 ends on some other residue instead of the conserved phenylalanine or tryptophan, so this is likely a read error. The CDR3 here is CASSPGETQYS. The CDR3 DNA reads TGTGCCAGCAGCCCAGGAGAGACCCAGTACTCC. The V and J genes are TRBV6-5 and TRBJ2-5; D is unclear. This CDR3 is 11 amino acids long. The germline gives CDR1 MNHEY, CDR2 SVGAGI. V dropped 6 bases and J dropped 4 bases, with 6 bases sitting between them.

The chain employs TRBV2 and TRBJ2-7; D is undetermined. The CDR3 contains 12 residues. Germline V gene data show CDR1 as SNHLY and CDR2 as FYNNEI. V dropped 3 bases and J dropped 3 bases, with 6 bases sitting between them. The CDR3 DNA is TGTGCCAGCAGTGACGGATTCTACGAGCAGTACTTC. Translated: CASSDGFYEQYF.

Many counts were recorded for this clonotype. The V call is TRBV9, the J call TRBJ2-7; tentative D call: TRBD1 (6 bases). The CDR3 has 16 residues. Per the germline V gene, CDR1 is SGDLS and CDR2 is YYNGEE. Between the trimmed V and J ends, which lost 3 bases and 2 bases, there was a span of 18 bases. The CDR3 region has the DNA TGTGCCAGCAGCGGCACCGTTACAGGGAAACCCTACGAGCAGTACTTC. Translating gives CASSGTVTGKPYEQYF.

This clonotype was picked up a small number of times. The CDR3 sequence: CASSLGPQETQYF. CDR3 in DNA: TGTGCCAGCAGCTTAGGCCCACAAGAGACCCAGTACTTC. The genes are TRBV7-6 and TRBJ2-5, with D uncertain. Trimming removed 1 base at V and 2 bases at J, with 5 bases between. Per the germline V gene, CDR1 is SGHVS and CDR2 is FNYEAQ. The CDR3 totals 13 residues.

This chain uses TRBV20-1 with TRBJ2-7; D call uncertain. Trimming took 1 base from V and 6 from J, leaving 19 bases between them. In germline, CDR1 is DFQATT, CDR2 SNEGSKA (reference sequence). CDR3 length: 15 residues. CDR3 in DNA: TGCAGTGCTAGAGTGGGGTCTGGAACAACAGTCGAGCAGTACTTC. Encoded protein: CSARVGSGTTVEQYF.

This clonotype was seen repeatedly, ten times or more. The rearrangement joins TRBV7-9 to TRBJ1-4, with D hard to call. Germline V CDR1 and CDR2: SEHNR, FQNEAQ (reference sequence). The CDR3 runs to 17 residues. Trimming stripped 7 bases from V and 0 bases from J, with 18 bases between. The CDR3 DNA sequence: TGTGCCAGCACCTTCTTTATCGGAGCCGCAACTAATGAAAAACTGTTTTTT. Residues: CASTFFIGAATNEKLFF.

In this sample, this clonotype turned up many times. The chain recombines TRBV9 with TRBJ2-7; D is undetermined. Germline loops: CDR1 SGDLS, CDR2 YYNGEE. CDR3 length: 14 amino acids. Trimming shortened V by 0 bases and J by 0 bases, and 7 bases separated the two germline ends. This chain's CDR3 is CASSVGVSSYEQYF. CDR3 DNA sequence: TGTGCCAGCAGCGTAGGTGTTAGCTCCTACGAGCAGTACTTC. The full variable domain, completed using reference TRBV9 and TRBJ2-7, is DSGVTQTPKHLITATGQRVTLRCSPRSGDLSVYWYQQSLDQGLQFLIQYYNGEERAKGNILERFSAQQFPDLHSELNLSSLELGDSALYFCASSVGVSSYEQYFGPGTRLTVT.

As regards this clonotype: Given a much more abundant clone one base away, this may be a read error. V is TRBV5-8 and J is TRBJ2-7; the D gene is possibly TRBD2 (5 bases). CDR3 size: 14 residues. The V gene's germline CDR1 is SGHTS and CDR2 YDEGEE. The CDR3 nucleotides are TGTGCCAGCAGCTTCGGCGGGCCAGTATACGAGCAGCACTTC. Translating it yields CASSFGGPVYEQHF.

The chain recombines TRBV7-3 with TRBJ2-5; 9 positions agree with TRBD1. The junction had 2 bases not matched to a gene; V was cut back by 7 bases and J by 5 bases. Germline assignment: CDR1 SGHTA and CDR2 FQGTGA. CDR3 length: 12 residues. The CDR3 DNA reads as TGTGCCAGCACGACAGGGGGTGAGACCCAGTACTTC. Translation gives CASTTGGETQYF.